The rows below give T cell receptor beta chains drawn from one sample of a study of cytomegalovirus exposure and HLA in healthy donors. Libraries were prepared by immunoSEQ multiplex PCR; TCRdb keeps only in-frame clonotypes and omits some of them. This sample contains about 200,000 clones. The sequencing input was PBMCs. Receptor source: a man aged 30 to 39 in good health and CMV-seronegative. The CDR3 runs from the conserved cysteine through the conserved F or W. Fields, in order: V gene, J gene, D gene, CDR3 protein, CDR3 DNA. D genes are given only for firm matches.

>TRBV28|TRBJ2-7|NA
CASSNPSDQVHEQYF
TGTGCCAGCAGTAACCCCTCCGACCAGGTCCACGAGCAGTACTTC
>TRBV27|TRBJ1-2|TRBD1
CASSWTGENYGYTF
TGTGCCAGCAGTTGGACAGGGGAGAACTATGGCTACACCTTC
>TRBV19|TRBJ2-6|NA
CASSPLRAASGANVLTF
TGTGCCAGTAGTCCCCTTAGAGCCGCCTCTGGGGCCAACGTCCTGACTTTC
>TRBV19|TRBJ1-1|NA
CASRAQTNTEAFF
TGTGCCAGTAGGGCCCAAACGAACACTGAAGCTTTCTTT
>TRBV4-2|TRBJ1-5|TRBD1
CASSRGTGVNQPQHF
TGTGCCAGCAGCCGCGGGACAGGGGTCAATCAGCCCCAGCATTTT
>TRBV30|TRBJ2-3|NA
CAWSTQGLAEGDTQYF
TGTGCCTGGAGTACCCAGGGGCTAGCGGAAGGGGATACGCAGTATTTT
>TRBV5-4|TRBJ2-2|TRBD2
CASTPGRTSGGNTGELFF
TGTGCCAGCACCCCTGGTAGGACTAGCGGGGGAAACACCGGGGAGCTGTTTTTT
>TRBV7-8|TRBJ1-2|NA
CASSADRGAYGYTF
TGTGCCAGCAGCGCGGATCGGGGGGCGTATGGCTACACCTTC
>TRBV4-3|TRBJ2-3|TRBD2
CASSQDSGGITATQYF
TGCGCCAGCAGCCAAGATAGCGGGGGCATTACAGCCACGCAGTATTTT
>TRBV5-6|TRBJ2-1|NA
CASSLPLSGARFYNEQFF
TGTGCCAGCAGCTTGCCGCTTTCAGGTGCCCGCTTCTACAATGAGCAGTTCTTC
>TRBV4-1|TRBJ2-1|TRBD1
CASSHMTGGSEQFF
TGCGCCAGCAGCCATATGACAGGGGGCAGTGAGCAGTTCTTC
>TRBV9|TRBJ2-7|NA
CASSVDDSQSSYEQYF
TGTGCCAGCAGCGTAGACGACAGCCAGAGCTCCTACGAGCAGTACTTC
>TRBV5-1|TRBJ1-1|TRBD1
CASSLKGADTEAFF
TGCGCCAGCAGCTTGAAGGGGGCGGACACTGAAGCTTTCTTT
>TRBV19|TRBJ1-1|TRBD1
CASTGQGYFSIDTEAFF
TGTGCCAGTACCGGACAGGGATATTTCTCTATCGACACTGAAGCTTTCTTT
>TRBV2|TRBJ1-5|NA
CASSEASEYSNQPQHF
TGTGCCAGCAGTGAAGCTTCAGAATATAGCAATCAGCCCCAGCATTTT
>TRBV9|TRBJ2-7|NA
CASTPDLSGFHEQYF
TGTGCCAGCACCCCTGATCTGTCAGGGTTCCACGAGCAGTACTTC
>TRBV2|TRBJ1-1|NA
CASSLEGNTEAFF
TGTGCCAGCAGCCTGGAGGGGAACACTGAAGCTTTCTTT
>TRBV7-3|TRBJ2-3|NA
CASSLAGNTDTQYF
TGTGCCAGCAGCTTAGCGGGCAACACAGATACGCAGTATTTT
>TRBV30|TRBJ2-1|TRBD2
CAWSARLAVYNEQFF
TGTGCCTGGTCCGCTCGACTAGCGGTCTACAATGAGCAGTTCTTC
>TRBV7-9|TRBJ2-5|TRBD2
CASSYPAQRGGRETQYF
TGTGCCAGCAGCTACCCAGCCCAGCGGGGGGGCCGGGAGACCCAGTACTTC
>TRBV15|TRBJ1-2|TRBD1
CATSIARQGYGYTF
TGTGCCACCAGCATAGCGAGACAGGGGTATGGCTACACCTTC
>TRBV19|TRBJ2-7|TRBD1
CASSGGQGVGFVRYF
TGTGCCAGTAGTGGGGGACAGGGGGTTGGGTTTGTACGGTACTTC
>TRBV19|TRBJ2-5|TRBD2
CASSTGTSGGVTQYF
TGTGCCAGTAGTACCGGGACTAGCGGGGGGGTGACCCAGTACTTC
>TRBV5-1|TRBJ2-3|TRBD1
CASSFDRGFTDTQYF
TGCGCCAGCAGCTTCGACAGGGGCTTCACAGATACGCAGTATTTT
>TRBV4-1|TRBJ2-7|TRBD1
CASSQEGFRTGGRYEQYF
TGCGCCAGCAGCCAAGAAGGGTTCCGGACAGGGGGGCGCTACGAGCAGTACTTC
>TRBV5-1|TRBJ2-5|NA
CASSLGTHQETQYF
TGCGCCAGCAGCCTCGGGACACACCAAGAGACCCAGTACTTC
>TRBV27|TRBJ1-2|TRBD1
CASSAGQYYGYTF
TGTGCCAGCAGTGCGGGACAGTACTATGGCTACACCTTC
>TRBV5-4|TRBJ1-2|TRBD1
CASTLTGNYGYTF
TGTGCCAGCACCTTGACAGGGAACTATGGCTACACCTTC
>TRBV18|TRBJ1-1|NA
CASSPRGLTEAFF
TGTGCCAGCTCACCCAGGGGTCTAACTGAAGCTTTCTTT
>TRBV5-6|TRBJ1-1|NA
CASSLGGGNEAFF
TGTGCCAGCAGCTTGGGCGGGGGAAACGAAGCTTTCTTT
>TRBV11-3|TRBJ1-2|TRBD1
CASSFMTGYGYTF
TGTGCCAGCAGCTTTATGACAGGGTATGGCTACACCTTC
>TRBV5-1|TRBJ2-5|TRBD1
CASSLGQGEGFQYF
TGCGCCAGCAGCTTGGGACAGGGGGAAGGGTTCCAGTACTTC
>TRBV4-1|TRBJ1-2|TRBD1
CASSSDPGTGGFQSMRYTF
TGCGCCAGCAGTTCGGATCCCGGGACAGGGGGCTTTCAGTCTATGCGCTACACCTTC
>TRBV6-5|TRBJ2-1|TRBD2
CASSYRLAEAYNEQFF
TGTGCCAGCAGTTACCGACTAGCGGAGGCCTACAATGAGCAGTTCTTC
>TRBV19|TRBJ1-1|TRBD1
CASSRQGLGTEAFF
TGTGCCAGTAGTAGACAGGGGCTGGGCACTGAAGCTTTCTTT
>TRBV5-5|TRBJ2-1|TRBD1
CASSLRTGDGLGYNEQFF
TGTGCCAGCAGCTTGAGAACAGGGGATGGCTTAGGTTACAATGAGCAGTTCTTC
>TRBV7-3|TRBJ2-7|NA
CASSLISGSVNEQYF
TGTGCCAGCAGCTTAATATCGGGGAGCGTCAACGAGCAGTACTTC
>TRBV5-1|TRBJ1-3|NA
CASSATGLSGNTIYF
TGCGCCAGCAGCGCGACAGGCCTCTCTGGAAACACCATATATTTT
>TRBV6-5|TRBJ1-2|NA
CASRPEAATYYGYTF
TGTGCCAGCAGACCCGAGGCGGCCACTTACTATGGCTACACCTTC
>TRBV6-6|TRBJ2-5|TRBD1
CASSFRDRGLETQYF
TGTGCCAGCAGTTTCCGGGACAGGGGGCTGGAGACCCAGTACTTC
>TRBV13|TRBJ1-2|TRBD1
CASSLVGQGANYGYTF
TGTGCCAGCAGCTTAGTCGGACAGGGGGCCAACTATGGCTACACCTTC
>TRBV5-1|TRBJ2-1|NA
CASSLPAAGREQFF
TGCGCCAGCAGCTTGCCGGCTGCGGGTCGTGAGCAGTTCTTC
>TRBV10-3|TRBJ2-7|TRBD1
CAIGRTGGNEQYF
TGTGCCATCGGGAGGACAGGGGGCAACGAGCAGTACTTC
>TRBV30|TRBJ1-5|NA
CAWSVLGQGSNQPQHF
TGTGCCTGGAGTGTACTTGGGCAGGGGAGCAATCAGCCCCAGCATTTT
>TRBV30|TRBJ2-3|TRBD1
CAWRRNRGRTDTQYF
TGTGCCTGGAGGAGAAACAGGGGGCGAACAGATACGCAGTATTTT
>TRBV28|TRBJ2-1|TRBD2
CASSRLARSDNVQFF
TGTGCCAGCAGTAGACTAGCGCGAAGCGACAATGTGCAGTTCTTC
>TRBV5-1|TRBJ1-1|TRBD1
CASKTGGDTEAFF
TGCGCCAGCAAAACAGGGGGGGACACTGAAGCTTTCTTT
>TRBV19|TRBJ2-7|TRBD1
CASRTGGLSYEQYF
TGTGCCAGTAGAACAGGGGGCCTATCCTACGAGCAGTACTTC